This entry features one T cell receptor beta chain sequence. What it binds is not known. The record originates from a study of CD4 T cells in relation to SARS-CoV-2 and coronaviruses. Clones were sequenced by immunoSEQ multiplex PCR, and TCRdb holds only the in-frame ones, with some missing. The table has roughly 41,000 clones, 82% seen once. There are 13 residues in the CDR3. V lost 5 bases and J lost 1, with 7 bases in between. Germline V gives CDR1 MNHEY, CDR2 SMNVEV (reference sequence). The TCR sequence derives from an adult with COVID-19. The chain uses TRBV27 and TRBJ2-3; no definite D call. The sample consisted of naive CD4+ T cells from PBMCs, cultured in vitro. Subset indicated: naive CD4+ T cells isolated by negative enrichment. This CDR3 reads CASSLYRTDTQYF. The CDR3 region has the DNA TGTGCCAGCAGTCTGTACCGCACAGATACGCAGTATTTT.